The 6 T cell receptor beta chains below all came from one sample that was sequenced in a study of identical twins. TCRdb recomputed calls from the 5' RACE reads with MiXCR, one row per CDR3 protein. The sample lists under 500,000 distinct CDR3 sequences, about 13% occurring once. These data also formed part of another study, on yellow fever vaccine responses in identical twins.

Sequenced: CD4+ T cells sorted from blood. The receptors stem from a woman under 30 in good health.

This clonotype was detected only a few times. The CDR3 protein is CASSRTQGALETQYF. Written as DNA, the CDR3 is TGTGCCAGCAGCCGGACACAGGGGGCGTTAGAGACCCAGTACTTC. The chain joins TRBV7-2 to TRBJ2-5, with TRBD1 identical over 9 bases. The CDR3 length is 15 residues. Germline V gives CDR1 SGHTA, CDR2 FQGNSA. The ends lost 5 bases at V and 4 bases at J; junction bases unmatched: 8.

The chain employs TRBV12-3 or TRBV12-4 and TRBJ2-1, with 8 bases aligning to TRBD2. The CDR3 consists of 14 residues. The junction had 9 bases not matched to a gene; V was cut back by 8 bases and J by 6 bases. The CDR3 is CASRLGLEVNEQFF. The CDR3 DNA follows: TGTGCCAGCCGACTGGGACTAGAAGTCAATGAGCAGTTCTTC.

This chain links TRBV20-1 with TRBJ2-4; weak D call: TRBD1 (5 bases). This CDR3 is 15 amino acids long. CDR1 and CDR2 (germline): DFQATT, SNEGSKA (reference sequence). V was pared by 3 bases and J by 1 base, with 13 bases between. CDR3 bases: TGCAGTGCTAGTGCCCAGGGTGAGGCCAAAAACATTCAGTACTTC. Protein product: CSASAQGEAKNIQYF.

In this sample, this clonotype turned up a few times. In DNA, the CDR3 is TGCAGCGTAGGGGGCTTTAATCAAGAGACCCAGTACTTC. Translation: CSVGGFNQETQYF. This chain links TRBV29-1 with TRBJ2-5; 7 nucleotides line up with TRBD1. Germline trimming cut 6 bases from V and 2 bases from J; bases unmatched to any gene: 6. Germline V gene lookup returns CDR1 SQVTM and CDR2 ANQGSEA. The CDR3 sequence is 13 residues long.

The chain employs TRBV29-1 and TRBJ2-2, with 8 positions matching TRBD2. The CDR3 runs to 13 residues. V dropped 2 bases and J dropped 7; count of bases not matched to a gene: 3. Germline V gene sequence: CDR1 SQVTM, CDR2 ANQGSEA. Written as DNA, the CDR3 is TGCAGCGTTGAACGGGGGGGCCTCGGGGAGCTGTTTTTT. Amino acids: CSVERGGLGELFF.

This clonotype was recorded at least ten times. The J gene is TRBJ2-2, the V gene TRBV4-1; D gene uncertain. Trimming shortened V by 2 bases and J by 3 bases, and 4 bases separated the two germline ends. Germline-derived CDR1 and CDR2 are MGHRA and YSYEKL. The CDR3 has 13 amino acids. In nucleotides, the CDR3 is TGCGCCAGCAGCCAAAGGTACACCGGGGAGCTGTTTTTT. Its translation: CASSQRYTGELFF.